The rows below give T cell receptor beta chains drawn from one sample of a study of cytomegalovirus exposure and HLA in healthy donors. The assay was immunoSEQ multiplex PCR, and TCRdb's table has in-frame clones only and misses some. The table lists over 60,000 clones, approximately 95% of them singletons. The material sequenced was PBMCs. The receptors come from a man between 18 and 35 years old in good health and CMV-seronegative. CDR3s include the opening cysteine and the closing phenylalanine or tryptophan. Fields, in order: J gene, clone size, D gene, V gene, CDR3 protein, CDR3 DNA. The D gene is left open where the match is weak. The size field is filled for only some rows; it gives once, few, many or a size class.

>TRBJ2-3|-|TRBD2|TRBV9
CASSGAAGGPIDTQYF
TGTGCCAGCAGCGGGGCTGCGGGGGGGCCGATAGATACGCAGTATTTT
>TRBJ2-7|-|TRBD2|TRBV15
CATSSGGGAWYEQYF
TGTGCCACCAGCAGCGGCGGGGGGGCCTGGTACGAGCAGTACTTC
>TRBJ1-2|-|-|TRBV2
CASNFRTLYTF
TGTGCCAGCAACTTTAGGACACTCTACACCTTC
>TRBJ1-5|-|-|TRBV6-6
CASRTDSYSNQPQHF
TGTGCCAGCAGGACTGACAGCTATAGCAATCAGCCCCAGCATTTT
>TRBJ2-7|-|TRBD2|TRBV2
CATATQLADPTLHF
TGTGCCACCGCTACGCAACTAGCGGACCCTACGCTGCACTTC
>TRBJ2-1|-|TRBD1|TRBV18
CASSPGQGIYNEQFF
TGTGCCAGCTCACCCGGACAGGGCATCTACAATGAGCAGTTCTTC
>TRBJ2-7|-|-|TRBV18
CASSTLGTLTYEQYF
TGTGCCAGCTCAACCCTAGGGACACTTACCTACGAGCAGTACTTC
>TRBJ1-2|-|TRBD1|TRBV29-1
CSVEMQGAGGYTF
TGCAGCGTTGAGATGCAGGGGGCTGGTGGCTACACCTTC
>TRBJ2-7|-|-|TRBV4-3
CASSQDSVYEQYF
TGCGCCAGCAGCCAAGATTCGGTGTACGAGCAGTACTTC
>TRBJ2-1|-|-|TRBV7-9
CASSLGQGLNEQFF
TGTGCCAGCAGCTTAGGACAGGGACTGAATGAGCAGTTCTTC
>TRBJ1-2|-|-|TRBV9
CASSVGTAGGFNYGYTF
TGTGCCAGCAGCGTAGGGACGGCGGGTGGGTTTAACTATGGCTACACCTTC
>TRBJ1-1|-|-|TRBV4-1
CASSQIMGQGNTEAFF
TGCGCCAGCAGCCAAATAATGGGCCAGGGGAACACTGAAGCTTTCTTT
>TRBJ1-1|-|TRBD1|TRBV7-3
CASSVTPGQGTEAFF
TGTGCCAGCAGCGTCACACCGGGACAGGGCACTGAAGCTTTCTTT
>TRBJ2-1|-|-|TRBV4-2
CASSQSLGKYEQFF
TGTGCCAGCAGCCAATCACTAGGGAAATATGAGCAGTTCTTC
>TRBJ2-7|-|-|TRBV6-6
CATSGSYEQYF
TGTGCCACCTCGGGGTCCTACGAGCAGTACTTC
>TRBJ2-1|-|-|TRBV2
CASSDSARRYNEQFF
TGTGCCAGCAGTGATAGCGCCCGAAGGTACAATGAGCAGTTCTTC
>TRBJ1-6|-|-|TRBV19
CASSIRDTATPLHF
TGTGCCAGTAGTATTAGGGACACAGCTACACCCCTCCACTTT
>TRBJ2-3|-|TRBD2|TRBV5-6
CASSLRGGAGDTQYF
TGTGCCAGCAGCTTACGCGGGGGGGCTGGAGATACGCAGTATTTT
>TRBJ2-7|once|-|TRBV7-2
CASSRRGYEQYF
TGTGCCAGCAGCCGTCGCGGGTACGAGCAGTACTTC
>TRBJ2-7|-|TRBD1|TRBV5-1
CASSLPTGAVEEQYF
TGCGCCAGCAGCTTACCGACAGGGGCGGTTGAGGAGCAGTACTTC
>TRBJ1-1|few|-|TRBV5-1
CASSPQGRAEAFF
TGCGCCAGCAGCCCCCAGGGTAGGGCTGAAGCTTTCTTT
>TRBJ2-1|few|-|TRBV5-1
CASSYTLGREQFF
TGCGCCAGCAGCTACACCCTAGGTCGTGAGCAGTTCTTC
>TRBJ2-3|-|TRBD2|TRBV28
CASSWTSGGPGDTQYF
TGTGCCAGCAGTTGGACTAGCGGGGGGCCCGGGGATACGCAGTATTTT
>TRBJ1-2|-|-|TRBV5-6
CASSTPGVYYGYTF
TGTGCCAGCAGCACACCGGGAGTTTACTATGGCTACACCTTC
>TRBJ2-2|-|-|TRBV5-1
CASLPPGSNTGELFF
TGCGCCAGCCTTCCTCCAGGGTCGAACACCGGGGAGCTGTTTTTT
>TRBJ2-1|-|TRBD1|TRBV11-2
CASSFGQGARNEQFF
TGTGCCAGCAGCTTTGGACAGGGGGCAAGGAATGAGCAGTTCTTC
>TRBJ1-1|-|-|TRBV6-4
CASSQTAMNTEAFF
TGTGCCAGCAGTCAGACAGCAATGAACACTGAAGCTTTCTTT
>TRBJ2-7|-|-|TRBV19
CASRGGTYEQYF
TGTGCCAGTAGGGGGGGAACCTACGAGCAGTACTTC
>TRBJ2-3|-|-|TRBV12-5
CASGSRNSYTQYF
TGTGCTAGTGGTTCGCGAAACTCGTATACGCAGTATTTT
>TRBJ2-1|-|TRBD1|TRBV5-1
CASSLETTGDEQFF
TGCGCCAGCAGCTTGGAAACTACAGGGGATGAGCAGTTCTTC
>TRBJ1-1|-|-|TRBV5-1
CASSPETGRITEAFF
TGCGCCAGCAGCCCTGAGACAGGCCGAATCACTGAAGCTTTCTTT
>TRBJ1-4|-|TRBD1|TRBV2
CASSENPGQGILLFF
TGTGCCAGCAGTGAAAATCCTGGACAGGGAATCTTACTGTTTTTT
>TRBJ1-2|-|TRBD1|TRBV5-8
CASSTRDRANYGYTF
TGTGCCAGCAGCACCCGGGACAGAGCTAACTATGGCTACACCTTC
>TRBJ2-6|-|-|TRBV19
CASSPSSGANVLTF
TGTGCCAGTAGTCCTAGCTCTGGGGCCAACGTCCTGACTTTC
>TRBJ2-1|-|TRBD2|TRBV27
CASSLDGGVGYNEQFF
TGTGCCAGCAGTTTGGACGGGGGGGTGGGCTACAATGAGCAGTTCTTC
>TRBJ1-5|-|-|TRBV28
CASSLPPSGGAGQPQHF
TGTGCCAGCAGTTTACCCCCATCGGGGGGCGCGGGTCAGCCCCAGCATTTT
>TRBJ1-1|-|-|TRBV28
CASSLWTGVNTEAFF
TGTGCCAGCAGTTTATGGACGGGTGTTAACACTGAAGCTTTCTTT
>TRBJ2-7|-|TRBD1|TRBV5-1
CASSSSVGQKPYEQYF
TGCGCCAGCAGCTCCTCGGTGGGACAGAAACCCTACGAGCAGTACTTC
>TRBJ2-2|-|TRBD1|TRBV4-2
CASSQEDRTIQTGELFF
TGTGCCAGCAGCCAAGAGGACAGGACAATCCAAACCGGGGAGCTGTTTTTT
>TRBJ2-3|-|-|TRBV4-2
CASSQGEGGDTQYF
TGTGCCAGCAGCCAAGGAGAGGGAGGAGATACGCAGTATTTT